This T cell receptor beta chain was sequenced in a study of cytomegalovirus exposure and HLA in healthy donors. Study overall: There were some 410 genotyped donors. Of these, 81% fell in the genetic ancestry cluster associated with self-reported Caucasian donors. General observations from the study: HLA-A and HLA-B allele assignments for most subjects were reportedly predicted accurately using TCR beta sequences.

It was with 60 Vbeta and 13 Jbeta primers that the PCR ran. Clones were sequenced by immunoSEQ multiplex PCR, and TCRdb holds only the in-frame ones, with some missing. This sample carries 140,000 to 150,000 clones, 60% to 80% of them seen once, and the ten largest clones take roughly 6.7%. In this sample, this clone turned up once. Its antigen is not known. The sequenced sample was PBMCs. The sequence derives from a woman aged 40 to 50 in good health and CMV-seropositive.

The CDR3 bases are TGCGCCAGCAGCCGAATGACAGCTTTGGGCACTGAAGCTTTCTTT. It is translated as CASSRMTALGTEAFF. The chain recombines TRBV5-1 with TRBJ1-1; a possible D gene is TRBD1 (5 bases). Germline CDR1 is SGHRS and CDR2 is YFSETQ. The CDR3 sequence is 15 residues long. Deletions cut 4 bases from V and 4 bases from J, with 17 bases between.